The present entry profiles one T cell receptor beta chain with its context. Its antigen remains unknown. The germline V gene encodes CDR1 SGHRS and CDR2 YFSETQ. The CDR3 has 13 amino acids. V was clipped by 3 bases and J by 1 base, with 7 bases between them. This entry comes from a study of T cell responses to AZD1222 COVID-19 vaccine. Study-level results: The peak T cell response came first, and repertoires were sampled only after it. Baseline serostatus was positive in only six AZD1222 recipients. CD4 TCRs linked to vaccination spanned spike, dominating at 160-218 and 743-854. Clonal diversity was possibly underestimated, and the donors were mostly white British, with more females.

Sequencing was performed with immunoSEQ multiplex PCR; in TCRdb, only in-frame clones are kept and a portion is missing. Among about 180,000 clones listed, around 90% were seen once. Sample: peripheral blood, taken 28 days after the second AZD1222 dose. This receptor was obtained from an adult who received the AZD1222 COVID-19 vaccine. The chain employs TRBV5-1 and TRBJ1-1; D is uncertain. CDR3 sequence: CASSSDPNTEAFF. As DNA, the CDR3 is TGCGCCAGCAGCTCGGACCCGAACACTGAAGCTTTCTTT.